This is a list of T cell receptor beta chains from one sample in a study of cytomegalovirus exposure and HLA in healthy donors. Produced via immunoSEQ multiplex PCR; TCRdb's table is partial and in-frame only. The table includes approximately 110,000 clones, roughly three quarters detected once. The sample was PBMCs. These receptors were collected from a woman aged 25 to 39 in good health and CMV-seronegative. The CDR3 runs from the conserved cysteine through the conserved F or W. Each record gives: V gene, CDR3 length, J gene, clone size, D gene, CDR3 protein, CDR3 DNA. The D gene is left open where the match is weak. Rows give clone size only sometimes, using once, few, many, or a class for an expanded clone.

V gene: TRBV27; CDR3 length: 18; J gene: TRBJ2-1; clone size: NA; D gene: TRBD2; CDR3 protein: CASSLSTSGRPTNNEQFF; CDR3 DNA: TGTGCCAGCAGTTTATCGACTAGCGGGAGACCTACGAACAATGAGCAGTTCTTC
V gene: TRBV2; CDR3 length: 15; J gene: TRBJ2-2; clone size: NA; D gene: NA; CDR3 protein: CASSSGTVNTGELFF; CDR3 DNA: TGTGCCAGCAGCTCCGGGACTGTGAACACCGGGGAGCTGTTTTTT
V gene: TRBV5-4; CDR3 length: 18; J gene: TRBJ2-3; clone size: NA; D gene: TRBD2; CDR3 protein: CASSNLAGGPQNTDTQYF; CDR3 DNA: TGTGCCAGCAGCAACCTAGCGGGGGGGCCACAAAACACAGATACGCAGTATTTT
V gene: TRBV11-2; CDR3 length: 13; J gene: TRBJ1-2; clone size: NA; D gene: TRBD1; CDR3 protein: CASSFRQGDGYTF; CDR3 DNA: TGTGCCAGCAGCTTTAGACAGGGAGACGGCTACACCTTC
V gene: TRBV14; CDR3 length: 15; J gene: TRBJ2-2; clone size: NA; D gene: NA; CDR3 protein: CASSQVNSRAVGLFF; CDR3 DNA: TGTGCCAGCAGCCAAGTGAATTCCAGGGCCGTAGGGCTGTTTTTT
V gene: TRBV5-4; CDR3 length: 17; J gene: TRBJ2-2; clone size: NA; D gene: TRBD2; CDR3 protein: CASSPSLTSVDTGELFF; CDR3 DNA: TGTGCCAGCAGCCCATCTCTGACTAGCGTGGACACCGGGGAGCTGTTTTTT
V gene: TRBV7-2; CDR3 length: 17; J gene: TRBJ2-2; clone size: NA; D gene: TRBD2; CDR3 protein: CASSSPGLAPNTGELFF; CDR3 DNA: TGTGCCAGCAGCTCTCCTGGACTAGCGCCTAACACCGGGGAGCTGTTTTTT
V gene: TRBV5-6; CDR3 length: 13; J gene: TRBJ2-7; clone size: NA; D gene: NA; CDR3 protein: CASSFLQGGEQYF; CDR3 DNA: TGTGCCAGCAGCTTCCTACAGGGTGGCGAGCAGTACTTC
V gene: TRBV7-6; CDR3 length: 13; J gene: TRBJ1-2; clone size: NA; D gene: TRBD1; CDR3 protein: CASSPGQHYGYTF; CDR3 DNA: TGTGCCAGCAGCCCGGGACAGCACTATGGCTACACCTTC
V gene: TRBV13; CDR3 length: 16; J gene: TRBJ2-7; clone size: NA; D gene: TRBD1; CDR3 protein: CASSFGQGVYSYEQYF; CDR3 DNA: TGTGCCAGCAGCTTCGGACAGGGGGTTTACTCCTACGAGCAGTACTTC
V gene: TRBV11-2; CDR3 length: 12; J gene: TRBJ1-1; clone size: once; D gene: NA; CDR3 protein: CASSLQYTEAFF; CDR3 DNA: TGTGCCAGCAGCTTGCAGTACACTGAAGCTTTCTTT
V gene: TRBV27; CDR3 length: 14; J gene: TRBJ1-2; clone size: NA; D gene: NA; CDR3 protein: CASSLGRASGGYTF; CDR3 DNA: TGTGCCAGCAGTTTAGGCAGGGCGTCCGGTGGCTACACCTTC
V gene: TRBV7-2; CDR3 length: 12; J gene: TRBJ2-1; clone size: NA; D gene: NA; CDR3 protein: CASSFLLQEQFF; CDR3 DNA: TGTGCCAGCAGCTTTCTCCTCCAGGAGCAGTTCTTC
V gene: TRBV7-3; CDR3 length: 15; J gene: TRBJ1-2; clone size: few; D gene: TRBD1; CDR3 protein: CASSGAGQGAEGYTF; CDR3 DNA: TGTGCCAGCAGCGGCGCGGGACAGGGGGCTGAAGGCTACACCTTC
V gene: TRBV6-6; CDR3 length: 16; J gene: TRBJ2-6; clone size: NA; D gene: NA; CDR3 protein: CASSYLWSSGANVLTF; CDR3 DNA: TGTGCCAGCAGTTATTTATGGAGCTCTGGGGCCAACGTCCTGACTTTC
V gene: TRBV9; CDR3 length: 15; J gene: TRBJ2-1; clone size: NA; D gene: TRBD2; CDR3 protein: CASSPGLAAYNEQFF; CDR3 DNA: TGTGCCAGCAGCCCCGGACTAGCGGCATACAATGAGCAGTTCTTC
V gene: TRBV2; CDR3 length: 14; J gene: TRBJ2-1; clone size: few; D gene: TRBD2; CDR3 protein: CASRDTGTSNEQFF; CDR3 DNA: TGTGCCAGCAGAGACACCGGGACTAGCAATGAGCAGTTCTTC
V gene: TRBV19; CDR3 length: 15; J gene: TRBJ1-2; clone size: NA; D gene: NA; CDR3 protein: CASKVAGSVNYGYTF; CDR3 DNA: TGTGCCAGTAAGGTGGCAGGGTCCGTTAACTATGGCTACACCTTC
V gene: TRBV4-1; CDR3 length: 14; J gene: TRBJ1-2; clone size: NA; D gene: NA; CDR3 protein: CASSRTRVVGGYTF; CDR3 DNA: TGCGCCAGCAGCCGGACCAGGGTAGTAGGAGGCTACACCTTC
V gene: TRBV10-1; CDR3 length: 14; J gene: TRBJ2-5; clone size: NA; D gene: NA; CDR3 protein: CASSEGGAEETQYF; CDR3 DNA: TGCGCCAGCAGTGAAGGCGGGGCGGAAGAGACCCAGTACTTC
V gene: TRBV7-9; CDR3 length: 15; J gene: TRBJ1-3; clone size: NA; D gene: NA; CDR3 protein: CASSSQTGRVNTIYF; CDR3 DNA: TGTGCCAGCAGCTCTCAAACCGGGAGGGTGAACACCATATATTTT
V gene: TRBV27; CDR3 length: 14; J gene: TRBJ2-7; clone size: NA; D gene: NA; CDR3 protein: CASSSLAGSYEQYF; CDR3 DNA: TGTGCCAGCAGTTCTCTTGCGGGGTCCTACGAGCAGTACTTC
V gene: TRBV19; CDR3 length: 15; J gene: TRBJ1-2; clone size: once; D gene: NA; CDR3 protein: CASSIRDMGDYGYTF; CDR3 DNA: TGTGCCAGTAGTATCCGGGACATGGGGGACTATGGCTACACCTTC
V gene: TRBV6-1; CDR3 length: 15; J gene: TRBJ1-2; clone size: NA; D gene: NA; CDR3 protein: CASSEDVGTGGGYTF; CDR3 DNA: TGTGCCAGCAGTGAAGACGTGGGGACGGGGGGTGGCTACACCTTC
V gene: TRBV4-2; CDR3 length: 17; J gene: TRBJ2-3; clone size: few; D gene: NA; CDR3 protein: CASSQEGHSGSTDTQYF; CDR3 DNA: TGTGCCAGCAGCCAAGAAGGACACTCAGGAAGCACAGATACGCAGTATTTT
V gene: TRBV19; CDR3 length: 15; J gene: TRBJ1-2; clone size: few; D gene: NA; CDR3 protein: CASSMSLPDNYGYTF; CDR3 DNA: TGTGCCAGTAGTATGTCTCTCCCAGATAACTATGGCTACACCTTC
V gene: TRBV5-1; CDR3 length: 14; J gene: TRBJ1-1; clone size: once; D gene: NA; CDR3 protein: CASSVTIVNTEAFF; CDR3 DNA: TGCGCCAGCAGCGTTACTATCGTGAACACTGAAGCTTTCTTT
V gene: TRBV5-1; CDR3 length: 16; J gene: TRBJ1-1; clone size: NA; D gene: NA; CDR3 protein: CASSLDSGSQGTEAFF; CDR3 DNA: TGCGCCAGCAGCTTGGATTCCGGGTCTCAGGGCACTGAAGCTTTCTTT
V gene: TRBV7-2; CDR3 length: 13; J gene: TRBJ1-3; clone size: NA; D gene: NA; CDR3 protein: CASGTGSGNTIYF; CDR3 DNA: TGTGCCAGTGGTACGGGGTCCGGAAACACCATATATTTT
V gene: TRBV19; CDR3 length: 14; J gene: TRBJ2-7; clone size: NA; D gene: TRBD1; CDR3 protein: CASSRDRGSYEQYF; CDR3 DNA: TGTGCCAGTAGTCGGGACAGGGGCTCCTACGAGCAGTACTTC
V gene: TRBV27; CDR3 length: 13; J gene: TRBJ2-7; clone size: few; D gene: TRBD1; CDR3 protein: CASSFYRGREQYF; CDR3 DNA: TGTGCCAGCAGTTTTTACAGGGGGCGCGAGCAGTACTTC
V gene: TRBV4-2; CDR3 length: 16; J gene: TRBJ2-3; clone size: NA; D gene: TRBD2; CDR3 protein: CASSQRLAGGVDTQYF; CDR3 DNA: TGTGCCAGCAGCCAAAGACTAGCGGGAGGGGTAGATACGCAGTATTTT
V gene: TRBV7-3; CDR3 length: 17; J gene: TRBJ2-2; clone size: NA; D gene: TRBD1; CDR3 protein: CASSNGRGLAYTGELFF; CDR3 DNA: TGTGCCAGCAGTAACGGCAGGGGGCTAGCGTACACCGGGGAGCTGTTTTTT
V gene: TRBV7-9; CDR3 length: 14; J gene: TRBJ2-3; clone size: NA; D gene: TRBD1; CDR3 protein: CASGQGWSTDTQYF; CDR3 DNA: TGTGCCAGCGGACAGGGGTGGAGCACAGATACGCAGTATTTT
V gene: TRBV19; CDR3 length: 15; J gene: TRBJ2-3; clone size: NA; D gene: TRBD2; CDR3 protein: CASSRTSGRTDTQYF; CDR3 DNA: TGTGCCAGTAGTAGGACTAGCGGTCGTACAGATACGCAGTATTTT
V gene: TRBV4-1; CDR3 length: 14; J gene: TRBJ2-7; clone size: NA; D gene: TRBD1; CDR3 protein: CASSQTGGRHEQYF; CDR3 DNA: TGCGCCAGCAGCCAAACAGGGGGGCGGCACGAGCAGTACTTC
V gene: TRBV9; CDR3 length: 17; J gene: TRBJ2-2; clone size: NA; D gene: TRBD2; CDR3 protein: CASSPPIAGANTGELFF; CDR3 DNA: TGTGCCAGCAGCCCCCCGATAGCGGGTGCGAACACCGGGGAGCTGTTTTTT
V gene: TRBV6-1; CDR3 length: 14; J gene: TRBJ1-2; clone size: NA; D gene: NA; CDR3 protein: CASTSGGDVYGYTF; CDR3 DNA: TGTGCCAGCACTTCGGGAGGGGACGTCTATGGCTACACCTTC
V gene: TRBV10-2; CDR3 length: 13; J gene: TRBJ2-4; clone size: NA; D gene: TRBD1; CDR3 protein: CASAGQGGSIQYF; CDR3 DNA: TGCGCCAGCGCCGGACAGGGTGGGAGCATTCAGTACTTC
V gene: TRBV5-1; CDR3 length: 13; J gene: TRBJ2-7; clone size: NA; D gene: TRBD1; CDR3 protein: CASGSGTGNEQYF; CDR3 DNA: TGCGCCAGCGGCTCGGGGACAGGGAACGAGCAGTACTTC
V gene: TRBV27; CDR3 length: 14; J gene: TRBJ1-3; clone size: NA; D gene: NA; CDR3 protein: CASSLRGAGNTIYF; CDR3 DNA: TGTGCCAGCAGTTTACGGGGAGCCGGAAACACCATATATTTT
V gene: TRBV9; CDR3 length: 15; J gene: TRBJ2-1; clone size: few; D gene: TRBD2; CDR3 protein: CASSELAGGYNEQFF; CDR3 DNA: TGTGCCAGCAGCGAGCTAGCGGGAGGGTACAATGAGCAGTTCTTC
V gene: TRBV7-9; CDR3 length: 11; J gene: TRBJ1-2; clone size: NA; D gene: NA; CDR3 protein: CASSAGLGYTF; CDR3 DNA: TGTGCCAGCAGCGCAGGGTTAGGCTACACCTTC
V gene: TRBV7-9; CDR3 length: 14; J gene: TRBJ2-7; clone size: NA; D gene: TRBD1; CDR3 protein: CASSLGTGAYEQYF; CDR3 DNA: TGTGCCAGCAGCTTAGGGACAGGGGCCTACGAGCAGTACTTC
V gene: TRBV5-4; CDR3 length: 15; J gene: TRBJ1-2; clone size: few; D gene: NA; CDR3 protein: CASSLVTRANYGYTF; CDR3 DNA: TGTGCCAGCAGCTTGGTTACCAGGGCTAACTATGGCTACACCTTC
V gene: TRBV7-7; CDR3 length: 16; J gene: TRBJ2-2; clone size: NA; D gene: TRBD1; CDR3 protein: CASSPGTGGITGELFF; CDR3 DNA: TGTGCTAGCAGCCCTGGGACAGGGGGCATCACCGGGGAGCTGTTTTTT
V gene: TRBV19; CDR3 length: 13; J gene: TRBJ2-7; clone size: NA; D gene: NA; CDR3 protein: CATGGSGTREQYF; CDR3 DNA: TGTGCGACTGGGGGCAGCGGGACCCGCGAGCAGTACTTC
V gene: TRBV5-1; CDR3 length: 12; J gene: TRBJ2-1; clone size: NA; D gene: NA; CDR3 protein: CASSLGLAEQFF; CDR3 DNA: TGCGCCAGCAGCTTGGGGCTAGCCGAGCAGTTCTTC